Presented here are 5 T cell receptor beta chains from one specimen sequenced in a study of blood T cell repertoires in COVID-19 (dated by TCRdb to 2020 to 2021). The library relied on the immunoSEQ multiplex PCR assay. The immuneACCESS repertoire file appears here via TCRdb, limited to in-frame rearrangements. These files lack a portion of the clones; in checked studies, under half of the deficit traces to unresolved V genes, and the cause of the others is not known. The sample contains some 230,000 clones, approximately 83% of them found a single time. The top ten hold around 2% of the sample. The sequenced sample was peripheral blood. These receptors all come from an older woman with acute or convalescent COVID-19.

The gene calls are TRBV3-1 (or the pseudogene TRBV3-2) and TRBJ2-2; tentative D call: TRBD1 (5 bases). The germline V gene encodes CDR1 LGHDT and CDR2 YNNKEL (reference sequence). V was clipped by 1 base and J by 7 bases, with 7 bases between them. The CDR3 covers 13 residues. The CDR3 nucleotides are TGTGCCAGCAGCCAAGTACAGGACGGGGAGCTGTTTTTT. Translating it yields CASSQVQDGELFF.

The chain is built from TRBV19 and TRBJ1-5, with a tentative D call TRBD1 (6 bases). There are 14 residues in the CDR3. Trimming removed 5 bases at V and 0 bases at J, with 8 bases between. Germline assignment: CDR1 LNHDA and CDR2 SQIVND (reference sequence). The CDR3 coding sequence is TGTGCCAGTAGTGAACAGGGTAGCAATCAGCCCCAGCATTTT. Translating gives CASSEQGSNQPQHF.

This clone was seen more than once but under ten times. The chain links TRBV11-2 to TRBJ2-2; D perhaps matches TRBD1 (6 bases). Per the germline V gene, CDR1 is SGHAT and CDR2 is FQNNGV. V gave up 5 bases and J gave up 1 base, with 20 bases separating them. The CDR3 has 18 residues. This CDR3 reads CASSVQGPGHRNTGELFF. DNA for the CDR3: TGTGCCAGCAGCGTCCAGGGCCCGGGACACAGGAACACCGGGGAGCTGTTTTTT.

This sequence joins TRBV4-1 and TRBJ1-4; TRBD1 aligns across 7 bases. With 4 bases clipped from V and 0 bases from J, the junction kept 2 bases outside the gene matches. The CDR3 is 15 residues long. CDR1 is MGHRA and CDR2 is YSYEKL in the germline V gene. The chain's CDR3 is CASSRGTATNEKLFF. The CDR3 region has the DNA TGCGCCAGCAGCCGAGGGACAGCAACTAATGAAAAACTGTTTTTT.

This chain joins TRBV11-2 and TRBJ1-1; D may be TRBD1 (5 bases). This CDR3 has 14 amino acids. Germline CDR1 reads SGHAT; CDR2 reads FQNNGV. Trimming removed 3 bases from V and 4 bases from J, with 12 bases in between. CDR3 nucleotide sequence: TGTGCCAGCAGCTTGCAGGGAGGTAGCACTGAAGCTTTCTTT. This sequence encodes CASSLQGGSTEAFF.